These 14 T cell receptor beta chains share one sample of origin, sequenced in a study of blood T cells in healthy people across ages. It was with a sample-barcoded 5' primer and a J-beta primer mix that a second PCR of about 6 to 11 cycles was run. TCRdb re-derived calls from the 5' RACE reads in MiXCR, one entry per CDR3 protein. This table has hundreds of thousands of distinct CDR3 sequences, just over 55% appearing once. The sequencing sample was made of blood. These receptors originate from a man aged 40-49 years in good health.

The chain links TRBV20-1 to TRBJ2-3; D might be TRBD1 (7 bases). The V and J ends lost 0 bases and 2 bases respectively, with 12 bases between them. Germline CDR1 reads DFQATT; CDR2 reads SNEGSKA (reference sequence). The length of the CDR3 is 15 residues. The CDR3 DNA reads as TGCAGTGCTAGAGACCAGGGGGGCCACACAGATACGCAGTATTTT. This codes for CSARDQGGHTDTQYF.

As for this clonotype: This sequence may be a read error, since a much larger clone differs from it by one base. The chain combines TRBV7-8 with TRBJ2-5; no clear D gene. CDR3 size: 15 residues. CDR1 SGHVS and CDR2 FQNEAQ come from the germline V gene. The CDR3 DNA reads as TGTGGCAGCAGCTTAGCTACCCCCTTACAAGAGACCCAGTACTTC. Its protein is CGSSLATPLQETQYF. The whole variable domain, remainder taken from reference TRBV7-8 and TRBJ2-5, is GAGVSQSPRYKVAKRGQDVALRCDPISGHVSLFWYQQALGQGPEFLTYFQNEAQLDKSGLPSDRFFAERPEGSVSTLKIQRTQQEDSAVYLCGSSLATPLQETQYFGPGTRLLVL.

The chain has TRBV29-1 and TRBJ2-7; no firm D call. Germline CDR1 and CDR2: SQVTM and ANQGSEA. Trimming removed 4 bases at V and 1 base at J, with 11 bases between. The CDR3 is 13 amino acids. The CDR3 region has the DNA TGCAGCGTTGCGGACGGGCCTTCCTACGAGCAGTACTTC. Its protein is CSVADGPSYEQYF.

The chain is built from TRBV5-1 and TRBJ2-1, with TRBD2 matching 8 bases. The V and J ends lost 3 bases and 5 bases, in that order; junction bases with no gene match: 7. From germline, CDR1 is SGHRS and CDR2 YFSETQ. This CDR3 comprises 15 residues. The CDR3 coding sequence is TGCGCCAGCAGCTCCATAGCGGGGCTGAACAATGAGCAGTTCTTC. This gives the protein CASSSIAGLNNEQFF.

This clonotype was observed a few times. V is TRBV12-3 or TRBV12-4 and J is TRBJ2-5; a possible D gene is TRBD1 (6 bases). Trimming removed 9 bases from V and 2 bases from J, with 13 bases in between. The length of the CDR3 is 13 residues. CDR3 sequence: CASHRGQQETQYF. CDR3 sequence (DNA): TGTGCCAGTCACAGAGGACAGCAAGAGACCCAGTACTTC.

The V and J genes are TRBV11-1 and TRBJ2-5; TRBD1 matches 11 bases. The length of the CDR3 is 12 residues. V lost 9 bases to trimming and J lost 11 bases; unmatched junction nucleotides: 8. Germline CDR1 SGHAT, CDR2 FQDESV (reference sequence). CDR3: CARRDRGEEQYF. In DNA form, the CDR3 reads TGTGCCAGACGGGACAGGGGGGAAGAGCAGTACTTC.

The J gene is TRBJ2-3, the V gene TRBV29-1, with D maybe TRBD2 (6 bases). The V end was cut by 7 bases, the J end by 7 bases, with 12 bases between. Germline V gene sequence: CDR1 SQVTM, CDR2 ANQGSEA. The CDR3 sequence is 11 residues long. CDR3 protein: CSGRETHTQYF. As DNA, the CDR3 is TGCAGCGGGAGGGAGACACATACGCAGTATTTT.

The table lists this clonotype with many counts. The chain combines TRBV28 with TRBJ2-6; D call uncertain. V gave up 4 bases and J gave up 1 base, with 8 bases separating them. Germline V gene data show CDR1 as MDHEN and CDR2 as SYDVKM. The CDR3 has 15 amino acids. Here the CDR3 DNA reads TGTGCCAGCAGTTCAATGTTGTCTGGGGCCAACGTCCTGACTTTC. Protein sequence: CASSSMLSGANVLTF.

V is TRBV13 and J is TRBJ2-7, with a possible D match to TRBD1 (5 bases). V was shortened by 3 bases and J by 1 base, with 16 bases between the two germline ends. The CDR3 extends over 16 amino acids. CDR1 and CDR2 from the germline V gene are PRHDT and FYEKMQ (reference sequence). CDR3 loop: CASSFKTGRRSYEQYF. DNA of the CDR3: TGTGCCAGCAGCTTTAAAACAGGTCGAAGGTCCTACGAGCAGTACTTC. The entire variable domain, with the rest obtained from reference TRBV13 and TRBJ2-7, is as follows: AAGVIQSPRHLIKEKRETATLKCYPIPRHDTVYWYQQGPGQDPQFLISFYEKMQSDKGSIPDRFSAQQFSDYHSELNMSSLELGDSALYFCASSFKTGRRSYEQYFGPGTRLTVT.

V gene TRBV2 combines with J gene TRBJ2-7; weak D call: TRBD1 (6 bases). Near its end, the DNA agrees better with TRBJ2-5, so the J call may be wrong. CDR1 is SNHLY, CDR2 FYNNEI, per germline. The length of the CDR3 is 12 residues. The CDR3 DNA sequence: TGTGCCAGCATAGCAGGGGCAGAGACCCAGTACTTC. This sequence encodes CASIAGAETQYF.

The rearrangement links TRBV12-3 or TRBV12-4 to TRBJ2-6, with D unresolved. This CDR3 has 20 residues. The V end lost 4 bases, the J end lost 0 bases, and 22 bases lay between the germline ends. The DNA for the CDR3 is TGTGCCAGCAGTTGGGTTACGACGAGGTCAATATTCTCTGGGGCCAACGTCCTGACTTTC. Amino acids: CASSWVTTRSIFSGANVLTF.

This chain uses TRBV14 with TRBJ2-3, with TRBD2 matching 7 bases. The J segment lost 3 bases and the V segment lost 1 base, leaving 16 bases of the junction unmatched. The CDR3 spans 19 residues. CDR1 and CDR2 from the germline V gene are SGHDN and FVKESK. The DNA for the CDR3 is TGTGCCAGCAGCCAAGGACACCCTGGCGGGACTACGGTTACAGATACGCAGTATTTT. Protein sequence: CASSQGHPGGTTVTDTQYF.

This clonotype occurred a few times. The CDR3 is CASSSREGRETQYF. CDR3 nucleotides: TGTGCCAGCAGCTCAAGGGAGGGACGAGAGACCCAGTACTTC. The rearrangement uses TRBV7-7 and TRBJ2-5; 7 bases are a match to TRBD2. The germline gives CDR1 SSHAT, CDR2 FNYEAQ (reference sequence). This CDR3 has 14 residues. J gave up 4 bases and V 4 bases, and 6 bases lay outside the gene matches.

The V gene is TRBV7-2, the J gene TRBJ1-2, with TRBD1 matching 9 bases. Unmatched junction bases numbered 3, after V lost 5 bases and J lost 2 bases. The CDR3 is 14 amino acids. Germline lookup yields CDR1 SGHTA and CDR2 FQGNSA. CDR3 region: CASSGDRVNYGYTF. The CDR3 nucleotides read TGTGCCAGCAGCGGGGACAGGGTAAACTATGGCTACACCTTC.